This T cell receptor (beta chain) was observed in a study of T-cell memory formation after mild COVID-19. The CDR3 sequence is 15 residues long. V lost 10 bases to trimming and J lost 0 bases, with 19 bases between them. Via MiXCR, TCRdb re-called the 5' RACE reads, giving one row per CDR3 protein. Among tens of thousands of distinct CDR3 sequences listed, about 13% were seen once. This receptor was identified in a young man who had mild COVID-19 (a few samples of this study predate the infection). Cell type and time point are not known. The sequencing input was PBMCs or a T cell subset sorted from them (not recorded which). The chain couples TRBV12-3 or TRBV12-4 to TRBJ2-7; D gene uncertain. The CDR3 DNA sequence: TGTGCCATTACCCCCCCGGGTGGAAGCTCCTACGAGCAGTACTTC. Amino acid sequence: CAITPPGGSSYEQYF.